These 25 T cell receptor beta chains came from one sample sequenced in a study of T-cell memory formation after mild COVID-19. TCRdb redid the calling of the 5' RACE reads with MiXCR, one entry per CDR3 protein. The data contain about 250,000 distinct CDR3 sequences, less than 20% of them singletons. The sample consisted of PBMCs or a T cell subset sorted from them (not recorded which). These receptors originate from an adult woman who had mild COVID-19 (a few samples of this study predate the infection). Cell type and time point are not known.

This clonotype was seen only a few times. J is TRBJ2-7 and V is TRBV12-3 or TRBV12-4; the D gene is possibly TRBD1 (5 bases). The V end was cut by 5 bases, the J end by 3 bases, with 14 bases between. The CDR3 is 14 residues long. The CDR3 loop reads CASSPRQPIYEQYF. CDR3 nucleotide sequence: TGTGCCAGCAGTCCGCGACAGCCCATCTACGAGCAGTACTTC.

The chain couples TRBV4-1 to TRBJ2-3; the D gene is possibly TRBD1 (5 bases). CDR1 and CDR2 (germline): MGHRA, YSYEKL. Trimming took off 0 bases at V and 1 base at J, with 14 bases between the two ends. The CDR3 has 17 residues. CDR3 sequence (DNA): TGCGCCAGCAGCCAAGATGGGGCGGTAAGACGCACAGATACGCAGTATTTT. This gives the protein CASSQDGAVRRTDTQYF.

This clonotype showed up just a few times. The chain couples TRBV18 to TRBJ1-1; D possibly corresponds to TRBD1 (6 bases). Germline CDR1 is KGHSH and CDR2 is LQKENI. This CDR3 contains 12 residues. V was trimmed by 3 bases and J by 6 bases, leaving 8 bases between them. CDR3 region: CASSPDRSEAFF. The DNA for the CDR3 is TGTGCCAGCTCACCTGACAGGTCTGAAGCTTTCTTT.

The CDR3 DNA is TGCAGCGCCCGGGACCACAATGAGCAGTTCTTC. Its protein product is CSARDHNEQFF. The chain uses TRBV29-1 and TRBJ2-1, with D perhaps TRBD1 or TRBD2 (5 bases each). The V gene lost 7 bases and the J gene lost 5 bases, with 9 bases spanning the gap. CDR1 SQVTM and CDR2 ANQGSEA come from the germline V gene. This CDR3 has 11 residues.

This chain connects TRBV7-9 to TRBJ1-3; D possibly corresponds to TRBD1 (5 bases). This CDR3 comprises 15 residues. The germline V gene encodes CDR1 SEHNR and CDR2 FQNEAQ (reference sequence). V shed 4 bases and J shed 2 bases, with 12 bases lying between them. CDR3 region: CASSSPRGAGNTIYF. In DNA form, the CDR3 reads TGTGCCAGCAGCTCCCCACGGGGGGCTGGAAACACCATATATTTT.

This clonotype was seen only a few times. CDR3 loop: CASSQMGQGSGELFF. DNA for the CDR3: TGCGCCAGCAGCCAAATGGGACAGGGTTCCGGGGAGCTGTTTTTT. The genes are TRBV4-3 and TRBJ2-2; 9 bases fit TRBD1. From germline, CDR1 is LGHNA and CDR2 YSLEER. V shed 2 bases, J shed 6 bases, and the junction held 4 bases outside the gene matches. The length of the CDR3 is 15 residues.

There are a few counts of this clonotype. The rearrangement links TRBV7-2 to TRBJ2-7; TRBD1 aligns across 10 bases. The CDR3 runs to 15 residues. Per germline, CDR1 SGHTA and CDR2 FQGNSA. After removal of 4 bases from V and 3 bases from J, the junction contained 6 bases not matched to a gene. As DNA, the CDR3 is TGTGCCAGCAGCTCTTGGGACAGGGGTATCTACGAGCAGTACTTC. Protein: CASSSWDRGIYEQYF.

J is TRBJ2-7 and V is TRBV20-1, with D perhaps matching TRBD2 (7 bases). CDR3 size: 15 residues. V was clipped by 3 bases and J by 5 bases, with 20 bases between them. Germline CDR1 DFQATT, CDR2 SNEGSKA (reference sequence). The CDR3 region is CSARKDRAGAHEQYF. DNA for the CDR3: TGCAGTGCTAGGAAGGATCGGGCGGGGGCGCACGAGCAGTACTTC.

This clonotype was detected a few times. V gene TRBV6-5 combines with J gene TRBJ2-5, with D maybe TRBD2 (6 bases). This CDR3 has 15 amino acids. V dropped 5 bases and J dropped 2 bases, with 15 bases sitting between them. The germline CDR1 and CDR2 sequences are MNHEY and SVGAGI. CDR3 sequence: CASSIKYAGQETQYF. DNA for the CDR3: TGTGCCAGCAGTATAAAATACGCGGGACAAGAGACCCAGTACTTC.

The V gene is TRBV7-6, the J gene TRBJ2-7, with D possibly being TRBD2 (5 bases). V dropped 3 bases and J dropped 0 bases, with 12 bases sitting between them. The CDR3 is made up of 15 amino acids. CDR1 and CDR2 from the germline V gene are SGHVS and FNYEAQ. In DNA form, the CDR3 reads TGTGCCAGCAGCTTTTCAAACGGGGTCTCCTACGAGCAGTACTTC. Encoded protein: CASSFSNGVSYEQYF.

The sample holds a few counts of this clonotype. This chain joins TRBV29-1 and TRBJ1-2, with D unclear. The V end was cut by 2 bases, the J end by 9 bases, with 10 bases between. Germline V lookup: CDR1 SQVTM, CDR2 ANQGSEA. The CDR3 has 11 amino acids. CDR3 bases: TGCAGCGTTGAACGCACGGGAAGCTACACCTTC. This translates into CSVERTGSYTF.

This clonotype was detected many times. The chain has TRBV5-1 and TRBJ2-3; D is possibly TRBD1 (5 bases). Germline values: CDR1 SGHRS, CDR2 YFSETQ. The CDR3 length is 13 residues. Trimming left V 0 bases short and J 4 bases short, with 6 bases between. As DNA, the CDR3 is TGCGCCAGCAGCTTGGGCAGGGCAGATACGCAGTATTTT. Residues: CASSLGRADTQYF.

This clonotype showed up just a few times. This chain joins TRBV23-1 and TRBJ2-7; D ambiguous. TRBV23-1 is marked as an open reading frame, function uncertain. The V end was cut by 6 bases, the J end by 2 bases, with 26 bases between. The CDR3 spans 18 residues. The CDR3 DNA follows: TGCGCCAGCAGCCATCGGAGAAGATACAGTATTTTAGCCTACGAGCAGTACTTC. This codes for CASSHRRRYSILAYEQYF.

This clonotype showed up just a few times. The chain has TRBV7-8 and TRBJ2-1, with 9 bases aligning to TRBD2. Losses at the gene ends were 4 bases for V and 6 bases for J; bases not matched to a gene: 7. This CDR3 is 15 amino acids long. Looked up from germline, CDR1 is SGHVS and CDR2 is FQNEAQ. CDR3 residues: CASSYSGSPRNEQFF. CDR3 nucleotide sequence: TGTGCCAGCAGCTATAGCGGGAGCCCCCGCAATGAGCAGTTCTTC.

The V gene is TRBV19, the J gene TRBJ2-7; TRBD2 is a possible D gene (5 bases). Germline lookup yields CDR1 LNHDA and CDR2 SQIVND (reference sequence). The CDR3 covers 15 residues. Trimming removed 5 bases at V and 6 bases at J, with 20 bases between. Here the CDR3 reads CASSPPSGREAEQYF. As DNA, the CDR3 is TGTGCCAGTAGTCCGCCCTCGGGTCGGGAAGCCGAGCAGTACTTC.

The V call is TRBV29-1, the J call TRBJ2-5; 8 bases map to TRBD2. The CDR3 sequence is 15 residues long. The germline CDR1 and CDR2 sequences are SQVTM and ANQGSEA. Trimming at V came to 4 bases and at J to 2 bases, leaving 9 bases not matched to a gene. The CDR3 DNA is TGCAGCGTTGGTCCGAGACTAGCGCCACAAGAGACCCAGTACTTC. Its protein is CSVGPRLAPQETQYF.

This chain links TRBV20-1 with TRBJ2-7, with 12 positions matching TRBD2. Germline CDR1 reads DFQATT; CDR2 reads SNEGSKA (reference sequence). Trimming took 3 bases from V and 4 from J; bases not matched to a gene: 7. This CDR3 is 15 amino acids long. In nucleotides, the CDR3 is TGCAGTGCTAGGCGTTCTAGCGGGAGGGCGTACGAGCAGTACTTC. Translating it yields CSARRSSGRAYEQYF.

The V and J genes are TRBV6-1 and TRBJ1-2; 7 bases fit TRBD1. CDR3 size: 17 residues. CDR1 is MNHNS and CDR2 is SASEGT in the germline V gene. Germline trimming cut 3 bases from V and 8 bases from J; bases unmatched to any gene: 18. The CDR3 here is CASSDRTTGPSPLGYTF. CDR3 sequence (DNA): TGTGCCAGCAGTGACCGGACGACAGGGCCTTCCCCTCTAGGCTACACCTTC.

V gene TRBV12-3 or TRBV12-4 combines with J gene TRBJ2-7; possibly TRBD2 for D (5 bases). Trimming removed 1 base at V and 4 bases at J, with 11 bases between. CDR3 length equals 14 residues. CDR3 region: CASSLGGFTYEQYF. DNA of the CDR3: TGTGCCAGCAGTTTAGGCGGGTTTACGTACGAGCAGTACTTC.

This clonotype turned up a few times. The chain uses TRBV14 and TRBJ1-1; D is uncertain. This CDR3 contains 13 residues. Between the trimmed V and J ends, which lost 5 bases and 5 bases, there was a span of 12 bases. Germline lookup yields CDR1 SGHDN and CDR2 FVKESK. The chain's CDR3 is CASSTERLTEAFF. CDR3 nucleotides: TGTGCCAGCAGCACAGAAAGGCTAACTGAAGCTTTCTTT.

This clonotype was picked up many times. The rearrangement joins TRBV7-2 to TRBJ2-2, with D perhaps matching TRBD1 (5 bases). This CDR3 comprises 15 residues. The V gene's germline CDR1 is SGHTA and CDR2 FQGNSA. Deletions cut 5 bases from V and 5 bases from J, with 15 bases between. The CDR3 DNA follows: TGTGCCAGCAGCATCGACAGACGGCGGACCGGGGAGCTGTTTTTT. Protein: CASSIDRRRTGELFF.

The chain carries TRBV1 and TRBJ2-7; TRBD2, the D gene given by the table, was not confirmed from the DNA. TRBV1 is given as a pseudogene. CDR3 length: 16 amino acids. CDR3 in amino acids: CTSSQARLAGFYEQYF. The CDR3 DNA reads as TGCACCAGCAGCCAAGCAAGACTAGCGGGGTTCTACGAGCAGTACTTC.

This clonotype has more than one count but fewer than ten. The genes are TRBV12-3 or TRBV12-4 and TRBJ1-1; unclear D gene. This CDR3 region has 12 residues. V lost 5 bases and J lost 1, with 5 bases in between. The CDR3 reads CASSRSNTEAFF. CDR3 sequence (DNA): TGTGCCAGCAGTCGGTCGAACACTGAAGCTTTCTTT.

The V call is TRBV6-2 or TRBV6-3, the J call TRBJ2-1, with 7 nucleotides matching TRBD2. The V segment lost 2 bases and the J segment 0 bases; nucleotides outside the gene matches: 4. CDR3 length: 16 residues. Germline-derived CDR1 and CDR2 are MNHEY and SVGEGT. CDR3 nucleotides: TGTGCCAGCAGTTACCTGGGACTAAACTCCTACAATGAGCAGTTCTTC. It translates to CASSYLGLNSYNEQFF.

V usage is TRBV18 and J usage is TRBJ2-7; D is unclear. Germline values: CDR1 KGHSH, CDR2 LQKENI. Trimming stripped 3 bases from V and 2 bases from J, with 14 bases between. This CDR3 has 15 residues. The CDR3 coding sequence is TGTGCCAGCTCACCTGGACCGACTCCAACCTACGAGCAGTACTTC. This encodes CASSPGPTPTYEQYF.